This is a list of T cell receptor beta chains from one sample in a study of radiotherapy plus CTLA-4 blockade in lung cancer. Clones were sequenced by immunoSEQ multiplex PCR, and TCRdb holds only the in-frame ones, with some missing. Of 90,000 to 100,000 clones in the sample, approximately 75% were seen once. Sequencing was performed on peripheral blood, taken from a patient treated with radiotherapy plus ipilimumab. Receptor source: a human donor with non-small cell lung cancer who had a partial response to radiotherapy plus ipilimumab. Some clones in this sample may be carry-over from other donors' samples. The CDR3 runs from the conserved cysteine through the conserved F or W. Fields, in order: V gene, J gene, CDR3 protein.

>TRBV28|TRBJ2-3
CASSPGPISGGTQYF
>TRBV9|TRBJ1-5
CASSPSRGRDQPQHF
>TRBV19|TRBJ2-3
CASSPQVSTDTQYF
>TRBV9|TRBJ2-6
CASSPGVWGSGANVLTF
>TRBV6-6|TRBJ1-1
CASTTRDILNTEAFF
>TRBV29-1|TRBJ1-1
CSVARGGNTEAFF
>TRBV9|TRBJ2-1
CASSVEGRQGNEQFF
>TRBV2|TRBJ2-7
CASSSGLAVEQYF
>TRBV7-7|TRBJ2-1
CASSLSSGDNEQFF
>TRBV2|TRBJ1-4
CASSPRQALEKLFF
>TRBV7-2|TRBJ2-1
CASSQGLAGALEQFF
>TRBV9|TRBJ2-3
CASSPRRGSGASTDTQYF
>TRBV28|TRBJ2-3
CASSLISGITDTQYF
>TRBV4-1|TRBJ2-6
CASSQPPMRSGANVLTF
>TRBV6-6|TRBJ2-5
CASSYSNPGLETQYF
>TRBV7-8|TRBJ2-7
CASSLRATGGTGISYEQYF
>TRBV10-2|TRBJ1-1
CASKPFLDTEAFF
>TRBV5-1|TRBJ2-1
CASSLTGGSYNEQFF
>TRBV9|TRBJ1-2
CASSHARGGFYGYTF
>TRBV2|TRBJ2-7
CASSATRYEQYF
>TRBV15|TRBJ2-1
CATSRDPATSGRLNSYNEQFF
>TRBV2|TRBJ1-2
CASSVRIYGYTF
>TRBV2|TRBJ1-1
CASSGTGHTEAFF
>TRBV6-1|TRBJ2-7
CASSEARTSGSRGLEQYF